The clone carrying this T cell receptor beta chain was observed once. As yet, its antigen is unknown. Here immunoSEQ multiplex PCR was the method, and the copy in TCRdb shows in-frame clones only, minus some. The table lists about 110,000 clones, 70% to 90% of them singletons. The sample comes from a study of T cell responses to AZD1222 COVID-19 vaccine. Germline V lookup: CDR1 LGHNA, CDR2 YSLEER. The CDR3 extends over 15 amino acids. Trimming stripped 4 bases from V and 5 bases from J, with 17 bases between. Regarding the study as a whole: The peak T cell response came first, and repertoires were sampled only after it.

The rearrangement joins TRBV4-3 to TRBJ2-5; perhaps TRBD2 as D (7 bases). Sequenced here: peripheral blood, sampled on day 0 of MenACWY control vaccination. The receptor was derived from an adult in good health. The CDR3 reads CASSPGAQGGETQYF. The CDR3 DNA reads TGCGCCAGCAGCCCGGGGGCACAGGGAGGGGAGACCCAGTACTTC.